This TCR beta chain was recorded in a study of T cell changes during pregnancy in multiple sclerosis. This clone has only a few counts. V gave up 10 bases and J gave up 1 base, with 13 bases separating them. The CDR3 contains 13 residues. CDR1 and CDR2 from the germline V gene are LNHDA and SQIVND (reference sequence). Produced via immunoSEQ multiplex PCR; TCRdb's table is partial and in-frame only. The sample contains some 24,000 clones, about 87% of which appear only once. This TCR derives from a female donor in good health, enrolled as a control in a pregnancy study. The rearrangement links TRBV19 to TRBJ1-1; maybe TRBD1 (5 bases). The source was CD4+ T cells from peripheral blood mononuclear cells, collected in the second trimester of pregnancy. In DNA, the CDR3 is TGTGCCATCAGGGACTGGGGGAACACTGAAGCTTTCTTT. Translated: CAIRDWGNTEAFF. The full variable domain, with the rest looked up from reference TRBV19 and TRBJ1-1, is DGGITQSPKYLFRKEGQNVTLSCEQNLNHDAMYWYRQDPGQGLRLIYYSQIVNDFQKGDIAEGYSVSREKKESFPLTVTSAQKNPTAFYLCAIRDWGNTEAFFGQGTRLTVV.